One T cell receptor (beta chain) is described in this entry. The data were taken from a study of technical replicates of blood from a few donors. TCRdb keeps only in-frame clones here, not all; method: immunoSEQ multiplex PCR. This table has over 60,000 clones, 93% appearing once. Germline trimming cut 5 bases from V and 4 bases from J; bases unmatched to any gene: 17. The CDR3 is 17 amino acids. Germline V lookup: CDR1 SGHAT, CDR2 FQNNGV. The sequencing input was T cells isolated from PBMCs. J is TRBJ2-7 and V is TRBV11-2; 7 bases are shared with TRBD2. The TCR sequence derives from a human donor in good health. The CDR3: CASSNAGPLADLYEQYF. The CDR3 DNA is TGTGCCAGCAGCAATGCTGGGCCCCTAGCGGACCTATACGAGCAGTACTTC.